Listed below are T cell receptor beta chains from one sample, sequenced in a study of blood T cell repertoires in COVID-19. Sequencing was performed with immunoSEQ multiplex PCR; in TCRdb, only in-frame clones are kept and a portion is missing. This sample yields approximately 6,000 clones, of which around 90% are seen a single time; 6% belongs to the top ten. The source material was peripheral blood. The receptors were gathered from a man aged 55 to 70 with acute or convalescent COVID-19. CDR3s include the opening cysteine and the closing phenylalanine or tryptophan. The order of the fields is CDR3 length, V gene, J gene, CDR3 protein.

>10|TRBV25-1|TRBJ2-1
CASRANEQFF
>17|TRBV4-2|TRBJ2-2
CASSQRTSGANTGELFF
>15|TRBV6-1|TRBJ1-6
CASSEGQGPTSPLHF
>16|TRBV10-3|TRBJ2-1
CAISEGTSGRGGEQFF
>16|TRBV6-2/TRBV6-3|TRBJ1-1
CASSYTGTGEDTEAFF
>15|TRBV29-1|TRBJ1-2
CSVESGSAGIYGYTF
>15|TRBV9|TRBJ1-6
CASSGTGHYNSPLHF
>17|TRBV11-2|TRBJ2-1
CASSPPGGLAGSDEQFF
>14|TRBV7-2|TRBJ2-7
CASSPRTGNYEQYF
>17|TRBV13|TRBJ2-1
CASSLARWGGSGNEQFF
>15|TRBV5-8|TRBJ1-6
CASSLGGQLNSPLHF
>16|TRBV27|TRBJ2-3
CASSLTWDRDTDTQYF
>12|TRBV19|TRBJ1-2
CASVDRVNGYTF
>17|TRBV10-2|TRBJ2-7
CASRLNLGLAGTYEQYF
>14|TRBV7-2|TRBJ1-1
CASSLQGPNTEAFF
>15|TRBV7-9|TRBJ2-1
CASSFLAGEYNEQFF
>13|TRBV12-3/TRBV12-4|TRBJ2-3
CASSSSGGDTQYF
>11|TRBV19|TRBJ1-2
CASHTGGGYTF
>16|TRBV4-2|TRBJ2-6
CASSQDPGTGANVLTF
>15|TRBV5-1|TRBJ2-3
CASSLARVGTDTQYF
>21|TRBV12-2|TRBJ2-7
CASRRSHLGTSGRAGFYEQYF
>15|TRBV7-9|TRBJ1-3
CASRGPLYSGNTIYF
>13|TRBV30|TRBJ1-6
CAWSDQGNSPLHF
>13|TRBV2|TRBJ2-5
CASSEASKETQYF
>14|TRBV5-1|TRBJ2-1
CASSLIQIYNEQFF
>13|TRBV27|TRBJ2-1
CASSPNLGFKVFF
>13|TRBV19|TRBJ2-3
CASSISLTDTQYF